This entry lists 4 T cell receptor beta chains sequenced from one sample in a study of shared clonotypes between healthy human individuals. Profiling relied on immunoSEQ multiplex PCR, and the TCRdb table lists in-frame clones only, not all of them. The sample contains roughly 500,000 clones, around 96% of which appear only once. Sequencing used naive CD4+ T cells sorted from blood. Subset given: CD45RA+ positively selected. These TCRs come from a young woman in good health.

V is TRBV19 and J is TRBJ2-5, with TRBD2 matching 7 bases. With V trimmed by 5 bases and J by 5 bases, 14 bases remained unmatched. CDR1 is LNHDA and CDR2 is SQIVND in the germline V gene (reference sequence). This CDR3 is built from 16 residues. This CDR3 reads CASSRGGIPGGETQYF. The CDR3 region has the DNA TGTGCCAGTAGTCGGGGCGGAATCCCCGGGGGGGAGACCCAGTACTTC.

The chain is built from TRBV2 and TRBJ2-2; D is possibly TRBD2 (6 bases). CDR1 is SNHLY and CDR2 is FYNNEI in the germline V gene. With 7 bases removed from V and 1 base from J, the gap between germline ends came to 19 bases. The CDR3 contains 17 residues. Here the CDR3 reads CASMKWMGGENTGELFF. DNA of the CDR3: TGTGCCAGCATGAAATGGATGGGGGGTGAGAACACCGGGGAGCTGTTTTTT.

V gene TRBV18 combines with J gene TRBJ2-2; TRBD2 aligns across 13 bases. Trimming removed 2 bases from V and 6 bases from J; junction bases left unmatched: 3. The CDR3 runs 16 residues. Germline CDR1 and CDR2: KGHSH and LQKENI. CDR3 residues: CASSPKGLAGAGELFF. The CDR3 nucleotides are TGTGCCAGCTCACCAAAAGGACTAGCGGGAGCCGGGGAGCTGTTTTTT.

The chain links TRBV5-6 to TRBJ2-7; maybe TRBD1 (5 bases). The CDR3 contains 11 residues. The V end lost 7 bases, the J end lost 0 bases, and 5 bases lay between the germline ends. CDR1 and CDR2 from the germline V gene are SGHDT and YYEEEE. As DNA, the CDR3 is TGTGCCAGCGGGGCCTCCTACGAGCAGTACTTC. Residues: CASGASYEQYF.